This T cell receptor (beta chain) emerged from a study of T cells in women clearing cervical HPV infection (dated by TCRdb to the late 2010s). Context from the whole study: The cases were 25 to 30 women with histologically confirmed HPV16-related CIN3 or worse, and 2 of these cases were invasive cancers. The exploratory proof-of-principle case-control study was nested within the Guanacaste HPV Natural History Study in Costa Rica and compared TCR repertoires across cervical HPV16 outcomes. Quality controls consisted of five blinded duplicates per group, for a total of about 60 samples made up of roughly 50 participants and about ten replicates. Case blood was taken at the visit when the lesion was first identified, whereas control blood was taken when infection was no longer detected. In the parent cohort, 9,000 to 13,000 women aged 18 or older were enrolled in Guanacaste, Costa Rica, during 1993 to 1994 and were followed for roughly 7 years. Since HLA typing was available for only a few women, HLA type could not be ruled out as a confounder. Cases and controls were matched on age within five years and on year of sample collection. A median age of roughly 33 years was observed in cases versus roughly 38 in controls, and no significant differences in baseline characteristics were found. Among cases, blood sampling occurred a median of about 150 days after lesion detection, with an interquartile range of roughly 85 to 220 days. Controls were more than 20 women whose single incident HPV16 infection cleared within 12 months without precancer or cancer developing.

Based on the germline V gene, the CDR1 and CDR2 sequences are LGHNA and YNFKEQ. Inclusive of the bounding cysteine and phenylalanine, the CDR3 is 17 residues long. Sequencing covers 42 bases of the CDR3, shown here with the frame starting at base 1. Its frequency places this clone as large (0.1 to 1%); no count is recorded. Its cognate antigen has yet to be identified. Germline and junction disagree at one end, which may indicate a read error. The CDR3 is cut off 3 residues early in the read; its end comes from the germline J gene. Results and caveats for the whole study, not just this receptor: T-cell numbers per sample were unknown, so richness differences could reflect varying T-cell content rather than repertoire biology. Random forest classifiers that combined richness and V gene abundances separated cases from controls with an estimated AUC of 0.83. TCR repertoire richness was significantly higher in CIN3+ cases than in controls across sequencing depths, while evenness did not differ. The cross-sectional design could not show whether associations preceded infection or resulted from it; effector/memory subsets and HPV-specific T cells were not isolated. TRBV6-7 relative abundance was lower in cases than in controls (about 0.099% versus 0.16%; Bonferroni P = 0.0008).

TCR beta CDR3 regions were amplified by multiplex PCR using the immunoSEQ assay from an average of around 1,200 ng genomic DNA per sample. To correct primer bias, the assay used a complete synthetic TCR repertoire to set an amplification baseline. Amplicons were sequenced on the Illumina platform. Under the source paper's analysis protocol: Sequences were error-corrected by clustering with frequency ratios and a modified nearest-neighbor algorithm, then analyzed in the immunoSEQ Analyzer with IMGT gene definitions. At each rarefaction depth, TCR richness and evenness were averaged across 20 rarefaction repeats, and any sample with fewer sequences than the depth was left out. V, D and J gene relative abundances were compared between groups with Wilcoxon rank sum tests, applying FDR correction. Blinded duplicates gave an intraclass correlation of around 95% for TCR richness and an average of roughly 76% across 66 gene segments. TCRdb retrieved this table from immuneACCESS and kept in-frame rearrangements only. Not all clones are present; in checked studies, unresolved V genes account for under half, and no reason is known for the remainder. V, J and clone size were drawn from that table, and D and trimming were deduced from the DNA. Per the sample table, the count is approximately 22,000 clones. 7.5% to 10% of the sample is held by the ten biggest clonotypes.

Every participant had a single incident cervical HPV16 infection, and prevalent HPV16 infections were excluded. Cervical HPV DNA was detected with MY09/MY11 PCR, and genotyping was done by dot-blot hybridization. About 15 mL of heparinized blood were centrifuged, and the buffy coat was aliquoted, frozen at -30°C, then stored at -80°C. QIAGEN kits were used to extract genomic DNA from buffy coat specimens. The sequence derives from a woman between 18 and 75 years old with a cervical HPV16 infection that either progressed to CIN3+ or cleared (not recorded which). The specimen was blood buffy coat. Recombination connected TRBV4-2 to TRBJ1-3; 11 bases in the middle match TRBD1. The CDR3 region reads CASSQRTGGRAGNTIYF. The DNA read from the CDR3 is TGCGCCAGCAGCCAAAGGACAGGGGGCCGAGCTGGAAACACC.